These 5 T cell receptor beta chains were all obtained from the same sample, sequenced in a study of CD8+CD57+ T cells in acquired aplastic anemia. Genomic DNA provided the template from which TCR beta VDJ and CDR3 profiles were obtained. TCRdb reprocessed the reads via MiXCR and lists one record per CDR3 protein. This table holds roughly 150,000 distinct CDR3 sequences, just under 45% found once. The sample comprised sorted CD4+, CD8+, or CD8+CD57+ T cells (not recorded which) from PBMCs. The origin of the receptors is a human donor in good health.

This clonotype was counted at least ten times. The V call is TRBV20-1, the J call TRBJ1-3; D unclear. The CDR3 length is 13 residues. V dropped 1 base and J dropped 4 bases, with 8 bases sitting between them. Germline V gene sequence: CDR1 DFQATT, CDR2 SNEGSKA (reference sequence). The CDR3 DNA follows: TGCAGTGCTAGAGCCTCGGGAGGAAACACCATATATTTT. Protein sequence: CSARASGGNTIYF.

This chain uses TRBV6-1 with TRBJ1-3; 9 nucleotides agree with TRBD1. J gave up 1 base and V 2 bases, and 6 bases lay outside the gene matches. The CDR3 runs 17 residues. Germline V gene lookup returns CDR1 MNHNS and CDR2 SASEGT. For the CDR3, the DNA is TGTGCCAGCAGTGAAAAAGGACAGGGGAAATCTGGAAACACCATATATTTT. Amino acid sequence: CASSEKGQGKSGNTIYF.

J is TRBJ2-1 and V is TRBV24-1; 7 bases align to TRBD2. Germline CDR1 is KGHDR and CDR2 is SFDVKD. The junction had 10 bases not matched to a gene; V was cut back by 3 bases and J by 6 bases. The CDR3 is made up of 16 amino acids. CDR3 in DNA: TGTGCCACCAGTGATCGGGCCGGGACTAAGGGCAATGAGCAGTTCTTC. This codes for CATSDRAGTKGNEQFF.

About this clonotype itself: One base away lies a much larger clone, so this may be a sequencing read error. The conserved closing phenylalanine or tryptophan is absent in this CDR3, likely reflecting a read error. The chain combines TRBV12-3 or TRBV12-4 with TRBJ2-2; D may be TRBD1 (6 bases). This CDR3 comprises 15 residues. Between the trimmed V and J ends, which lost 7 bases and 4 bases, there was a span of 16 bases. The CDR3 is CASTAGALLTGELFL. Here the CDR3 DNA reads TGTGCCAGCACCGCAGGGGCGTTACTCACCGGGGAGCTGTTTCTT.

For this clonotype: A much larger clone differs by one base, so this may be a read error. The chain employs TRBV24-1 and TRBJ2-2, with 7 bases fitting TRBD2. Germline V lookup: CDR1 KGHDR, CDR2 SFDVKD. The junction had 7 bases not matched to a gene; V was cut back by 9 bases and J by 4 bases. The CDR3 contains 14 residues. CDR3 nucleotide sequence: TGTGCCACCGGGGCTAGCGGTTGCACCGGGGAGCTGTTTTTT. This codes for CATGASGCTGELFF.